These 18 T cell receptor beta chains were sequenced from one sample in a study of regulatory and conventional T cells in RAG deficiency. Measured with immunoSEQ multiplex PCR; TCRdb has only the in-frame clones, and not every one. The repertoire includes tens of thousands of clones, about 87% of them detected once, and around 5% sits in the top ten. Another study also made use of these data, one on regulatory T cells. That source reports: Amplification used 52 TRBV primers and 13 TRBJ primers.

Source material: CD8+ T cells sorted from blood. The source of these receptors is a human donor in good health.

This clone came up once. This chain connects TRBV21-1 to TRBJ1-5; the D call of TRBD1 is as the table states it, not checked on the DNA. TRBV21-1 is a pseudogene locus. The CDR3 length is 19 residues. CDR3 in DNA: TGTGCCAGCAACAATCCCGGCGCCGGGACAGTTGATAGCAATCAGCCCCAGCATTTT. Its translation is CASNNPGAGTVDSNQPQHF.

CDR3 nucleotides: TGTGCCAGCAGCCCTAGGGGGGAAGGGGACATTCAGTACTTC. It translates to CASSPRGEGDIQYF. The chain joins TRBV5-4 to TRBJ2-4; D possibly uses TRBD1 or TRBD2 (6 bases each). CDR3 length: 14 residues. Germline CDR1 is SGHNT and CDR2 is YYREEE (reference sequence). V was trimmed by 4 bases and J by 8 bases, leaving 16 bases between them.

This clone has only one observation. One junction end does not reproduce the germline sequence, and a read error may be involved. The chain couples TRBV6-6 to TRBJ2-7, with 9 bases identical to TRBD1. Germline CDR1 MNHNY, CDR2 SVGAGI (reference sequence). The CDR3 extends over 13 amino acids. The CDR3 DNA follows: TGTGCCAGCAGCGGAGAAGGGGGGACAGGGATACACTTC. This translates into CASSGEGGTGIHF.

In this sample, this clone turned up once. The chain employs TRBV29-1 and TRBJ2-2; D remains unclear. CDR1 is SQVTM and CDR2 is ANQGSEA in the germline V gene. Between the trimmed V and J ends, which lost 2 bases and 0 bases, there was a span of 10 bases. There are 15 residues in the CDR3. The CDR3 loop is CSVESGDSNTGELFF. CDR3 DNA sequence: TGCAGCGTTGAAAGTGGAGATTCGAACACCGGGGAGCTGTTTTTT.

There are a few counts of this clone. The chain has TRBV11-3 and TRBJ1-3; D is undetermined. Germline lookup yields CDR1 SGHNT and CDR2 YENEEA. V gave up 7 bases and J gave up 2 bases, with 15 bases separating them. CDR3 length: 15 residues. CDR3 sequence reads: CASTSDREAGNTIYF. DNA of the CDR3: TGTGCCAGCACCTCCGACCGAGAAGCTGGAAACACCATATATTTT.

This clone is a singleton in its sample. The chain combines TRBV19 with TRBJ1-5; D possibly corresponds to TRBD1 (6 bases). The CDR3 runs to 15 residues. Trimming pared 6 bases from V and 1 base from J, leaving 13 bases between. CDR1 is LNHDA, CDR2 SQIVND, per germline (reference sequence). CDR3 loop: CASSPGQLSNQPQHF. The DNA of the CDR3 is TGTGCCAGTAGCCCAGGACAGTTGAGCAATCAGCCCCAGCATTTT. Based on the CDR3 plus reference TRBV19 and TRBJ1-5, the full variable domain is DGGITQSPKYLFRKEGQNVTLSCEQNLNHDAMYWYRQDPGQGLRLIYYSQIVNDFQKGDIAEGYSVSREKKESFPLTVTSAQKNPTAFYLCASSPGQLSNQPQHFGDGTRLSIL.

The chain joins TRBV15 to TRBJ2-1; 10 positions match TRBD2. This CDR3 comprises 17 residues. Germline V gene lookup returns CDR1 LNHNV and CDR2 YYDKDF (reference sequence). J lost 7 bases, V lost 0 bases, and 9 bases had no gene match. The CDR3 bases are TGTGCCACCAGCAGAGATTGGTCCAGCGGGAGGGCAAATGAGCAGTTCTTC. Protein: CATSRDWSSGRANEQFF.

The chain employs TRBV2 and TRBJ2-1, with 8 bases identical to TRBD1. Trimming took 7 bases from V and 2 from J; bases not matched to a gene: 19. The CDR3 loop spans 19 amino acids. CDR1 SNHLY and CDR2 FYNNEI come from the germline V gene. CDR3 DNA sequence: TGTGCCAGCACCGAGGATCAGGGGGCGAGGGTATTGACCTACAATGAGCAGTTCTTC. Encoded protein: CASTEDQGARVLTYNEQFF.

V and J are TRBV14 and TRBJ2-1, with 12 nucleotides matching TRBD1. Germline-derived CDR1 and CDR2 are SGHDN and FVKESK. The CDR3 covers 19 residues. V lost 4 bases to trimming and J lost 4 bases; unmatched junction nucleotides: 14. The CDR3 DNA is TGTGCCAGCAGCCGCCCCGGGACAGGGGGCCGATCCCGATACAATGAGCAGTTCTTC. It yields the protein CASSRPGTGGRSRYNEQFF. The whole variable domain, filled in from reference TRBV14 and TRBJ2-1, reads EAGVTQFPSHSVIEKGQTVTLRCDPISGHDNLYWYRRVMGKEIKFLLHFVKESKQDESGMPNNRFLAERTGGTYSTLKVQPAELEDSGVYFCASSRPGTGGRSRYNEQFFGPGTRLTVL.

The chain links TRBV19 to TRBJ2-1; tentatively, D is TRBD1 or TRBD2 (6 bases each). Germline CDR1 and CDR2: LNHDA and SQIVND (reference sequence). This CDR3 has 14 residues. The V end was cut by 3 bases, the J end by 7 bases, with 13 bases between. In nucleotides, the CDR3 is TGTGCCAGTAGTATTCGTTTAGGGGGGAATGAGCAGTTCTTC. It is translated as CASSIRLGGNEQFF.

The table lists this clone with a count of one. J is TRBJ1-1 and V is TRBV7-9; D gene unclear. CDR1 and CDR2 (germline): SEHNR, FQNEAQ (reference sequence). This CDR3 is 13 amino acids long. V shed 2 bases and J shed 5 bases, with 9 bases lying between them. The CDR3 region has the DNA TGTGCCAGCAGCTTATTGTCCGGGACTGAAGCTTTCTTT. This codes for CASSLLSGTEAFF.

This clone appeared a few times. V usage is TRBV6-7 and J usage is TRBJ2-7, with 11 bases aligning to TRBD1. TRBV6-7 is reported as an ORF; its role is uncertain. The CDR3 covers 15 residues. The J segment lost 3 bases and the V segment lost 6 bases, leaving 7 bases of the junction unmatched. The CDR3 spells CASSETGTGGYEQYF. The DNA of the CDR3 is TGTGCCAGCAGCGAAACCGGGACAGGGGGCTACGAGCAGTACTTC.

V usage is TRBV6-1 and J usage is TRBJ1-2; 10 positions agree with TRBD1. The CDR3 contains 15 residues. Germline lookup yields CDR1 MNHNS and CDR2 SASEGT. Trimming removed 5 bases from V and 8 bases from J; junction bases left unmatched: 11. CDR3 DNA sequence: TGTGCCAGCAGTCTCCGGGACAGGGGAAAAGAGGGCTACACCTTC. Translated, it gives CASSLRDRGKEGYTF.

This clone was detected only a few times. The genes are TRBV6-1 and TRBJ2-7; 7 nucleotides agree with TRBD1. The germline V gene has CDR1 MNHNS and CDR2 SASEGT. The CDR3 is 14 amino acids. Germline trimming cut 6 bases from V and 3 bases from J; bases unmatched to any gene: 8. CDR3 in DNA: TGTGCCAGCAGACCGGACAGGACAAACTACGAGCAGTACTTC. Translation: CASRPDRTNYEQYF.

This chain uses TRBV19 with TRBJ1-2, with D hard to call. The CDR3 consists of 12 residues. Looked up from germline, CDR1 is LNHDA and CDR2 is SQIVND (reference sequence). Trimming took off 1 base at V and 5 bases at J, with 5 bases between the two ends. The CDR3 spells CASSIGQYGYTF. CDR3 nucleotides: TGTGCCAGTAGTATAGGGCAGTATGGCTACACCTTC.

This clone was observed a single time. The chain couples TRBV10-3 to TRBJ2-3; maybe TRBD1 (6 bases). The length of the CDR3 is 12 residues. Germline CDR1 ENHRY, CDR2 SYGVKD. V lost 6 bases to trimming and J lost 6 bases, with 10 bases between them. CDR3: CAISSGVDTQYF. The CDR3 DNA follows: TGTGCCATCAGCTCAGGGGTCGATACGCAGTATTTT.

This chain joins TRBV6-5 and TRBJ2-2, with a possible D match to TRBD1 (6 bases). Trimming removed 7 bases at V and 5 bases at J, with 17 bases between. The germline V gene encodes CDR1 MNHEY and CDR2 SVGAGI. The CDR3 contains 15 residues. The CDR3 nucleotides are TGTGCCAGCACCCCCGGGCGACAGGTTACCGGGGAGCTGTTTTTT. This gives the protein CASTPGRQVTGELFF.

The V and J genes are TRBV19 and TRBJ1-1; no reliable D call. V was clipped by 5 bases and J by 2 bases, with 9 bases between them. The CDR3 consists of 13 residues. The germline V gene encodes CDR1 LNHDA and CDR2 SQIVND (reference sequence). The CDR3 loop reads CASSESGNTEAFF. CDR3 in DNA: TGTGCCAGTAGTGAGTCGGGAAACACTGAAGCTTTCTTT.